Sequencing of this T cell receptor (beta chain) was carried out in a study of T cell responses to AZD1222 COVID-19 vaccine. Notes on the study in general: Reports say nearly half of spike-specific TCRs go after unmutated variant regions.

To note about this clone: Its antigen remains unidentified.

Assay: immunoSEQ multiplex PCR; the TCRdb copy retains only in-frame clones and omits some. This sample has 95,000 to 110,000 clones, with roughly 91% found just once. This CDR3 has 17 residues. V lost 4 bases and J lost 0; bases outside the gene matches: 7. Per the germline V gene, CDR1 is SNHLY and CDR2 is FYNNEI. The V gene is TRBV2, the J gene TRBJ2-5; TRBD2 aligns across 11 bases. The TCR was taken from an adult in good health. The material was peripheral blood, obtained on day 0 of AZD1222 vaccination. CDR3 protein: CASSVTSGARYQETQYF. CDR3 nucleotides: TGTGCCAGCAGTGTGACTAGCGGGGCTCGGTACCAAGAGACCCAGTACTTC.